Reported below is one TCR beta chain. What it binds is not known. These data are taken from a study of CD8 T cells in Susac syndrome. The V gene's germline CDR1 is SEHNR and CDR2 FQNEAQ (reference sequence). The CDR3 extends over 13 amino acids. Trimming cost V 3 bases and J 6 bases, with 12 bases left between them. With random hexamers, reverse transcription was performed on roughly 0.45 to 1 ug of RNA. MiXCR, run by TCRdb on the immunoSEQ multiplex PCR reads, gives a single entry per CDR3 protein. The table shows approximately 190,000 distinct CDR3 sequences, with around 95% occurring only once. The study, taken as a whole, reports: Total CD8+ and CD8+ TEMRA repertoires contained fewer than 20 and five Susac-specific public clones, respectively. The peak of CD8+ clonal expansion in Susac was seen in TEMRA cells and active patients.

The clonotype comes from a human donor with Susac syndrome. The chain carries TRBV7-9 and TRBJ2-7; weak D call: TRBD1 (5 bases). Sequencing was done on a sample of CD8+ T cells from PBMCs. The DNA of the CDR3 is TGTGCCAGCAGCTTGGCCGACAGCACCGAGCAGTACTTC. Its protein product is CASSLADSTEQYF.